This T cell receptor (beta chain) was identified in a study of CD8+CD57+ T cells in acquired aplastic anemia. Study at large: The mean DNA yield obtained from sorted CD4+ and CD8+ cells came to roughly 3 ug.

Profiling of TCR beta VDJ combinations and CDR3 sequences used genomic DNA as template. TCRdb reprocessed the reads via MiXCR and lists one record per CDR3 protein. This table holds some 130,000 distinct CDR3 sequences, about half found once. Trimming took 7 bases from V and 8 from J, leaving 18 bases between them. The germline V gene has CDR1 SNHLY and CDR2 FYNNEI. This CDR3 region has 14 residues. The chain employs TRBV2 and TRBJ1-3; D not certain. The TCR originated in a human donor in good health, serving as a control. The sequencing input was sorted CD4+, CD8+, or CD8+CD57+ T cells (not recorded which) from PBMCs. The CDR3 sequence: CASKSGLYGYTIYF. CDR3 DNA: TGTGCCAGCAAGAGCGGACTCTATGGCTACACCATATATTTT.